There are many counts of the clone carrying this T cell receptor beta chain. Patients counted as stable if ophthalmopathy did not develop within 18 months. These data belong to a study of T cells in Graves' hyperthyroidism and ophthalmopathy. Germline trimming cut 4 bases from V and 2 bases from J; bases unmatched to any gene: 5. The CDR3 is 17 residues long. Germline CDR1 reads MNHEY; CDR2 reads SVGEGT. TCR beta CDR3 sequences were amplified from RNA transcripts. Using the HTBI primer set, a first-round RT-PCR was run on the TCR CDR3. Via MiXCR, TCRdb re-called the multiplex PCR reads, giving one row per CDR3 protein. Of about 350,000 distinct CDR3 sequences in the sample, approximately 20% were seen once.

The specimen was blood. The genes are TRBV6-2 or TRBV6-3 and TRBJ2-7; 16 nucleotides align to TRBD2. The clonotype originates from a woman aged 18-29 years with Graves' hyperthyroidism. The DNA of the CDR3 is TGTGCCAGCAGTTCCGGGACTAGCGGGGGGGCCACCTACGAGCAGTACTTC. Translating it yields CASSSGTSGGATYEQYF.